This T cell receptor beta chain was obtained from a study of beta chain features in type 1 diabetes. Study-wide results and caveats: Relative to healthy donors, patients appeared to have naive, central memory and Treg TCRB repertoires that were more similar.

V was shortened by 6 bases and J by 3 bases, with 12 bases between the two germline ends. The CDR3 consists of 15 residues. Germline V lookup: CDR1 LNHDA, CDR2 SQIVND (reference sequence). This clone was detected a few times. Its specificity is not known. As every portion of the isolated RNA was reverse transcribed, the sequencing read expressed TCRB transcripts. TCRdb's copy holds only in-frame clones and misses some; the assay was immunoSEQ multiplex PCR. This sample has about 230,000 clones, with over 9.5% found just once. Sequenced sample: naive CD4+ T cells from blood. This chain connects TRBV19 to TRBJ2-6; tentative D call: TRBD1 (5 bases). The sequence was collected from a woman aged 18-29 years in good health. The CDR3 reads CASSIQGGGANVLTF. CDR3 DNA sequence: TGTGCCAGTAGCATCCAGGGTGGTGGGGCCAACGTCCTGACTTTC.